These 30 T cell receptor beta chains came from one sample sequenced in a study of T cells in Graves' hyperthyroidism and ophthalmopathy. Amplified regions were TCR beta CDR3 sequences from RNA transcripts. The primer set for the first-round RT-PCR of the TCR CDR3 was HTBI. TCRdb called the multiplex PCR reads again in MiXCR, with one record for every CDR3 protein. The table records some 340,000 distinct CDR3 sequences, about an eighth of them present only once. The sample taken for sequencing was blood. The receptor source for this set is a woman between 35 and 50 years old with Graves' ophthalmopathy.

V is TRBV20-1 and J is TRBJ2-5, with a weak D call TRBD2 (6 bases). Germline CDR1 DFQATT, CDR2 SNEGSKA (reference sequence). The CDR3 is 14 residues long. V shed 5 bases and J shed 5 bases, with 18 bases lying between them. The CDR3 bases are TGCAGTGCTCGACTAGTAATCGGTGGGGAGACCCAGTACTTC. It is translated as CSARLVIGGETQYF.

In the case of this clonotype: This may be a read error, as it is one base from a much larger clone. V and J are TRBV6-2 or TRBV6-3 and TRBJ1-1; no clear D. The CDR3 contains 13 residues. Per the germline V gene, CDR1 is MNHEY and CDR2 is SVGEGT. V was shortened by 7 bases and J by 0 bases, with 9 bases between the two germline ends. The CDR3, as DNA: TGTGCCAGCAAGGGCGCCCTGAACACTGAAGCTTTCTTT. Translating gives CASKGALNTEAFF.

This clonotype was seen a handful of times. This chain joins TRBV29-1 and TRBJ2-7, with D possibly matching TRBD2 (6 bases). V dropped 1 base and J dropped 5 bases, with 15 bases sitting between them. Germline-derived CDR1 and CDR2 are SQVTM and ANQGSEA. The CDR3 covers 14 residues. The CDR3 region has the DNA TGCAGCGTTGAAGGTGGGGACTCGGGCCACGAGCAGTACTTC. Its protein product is CSVEGGDSGHEQYF.

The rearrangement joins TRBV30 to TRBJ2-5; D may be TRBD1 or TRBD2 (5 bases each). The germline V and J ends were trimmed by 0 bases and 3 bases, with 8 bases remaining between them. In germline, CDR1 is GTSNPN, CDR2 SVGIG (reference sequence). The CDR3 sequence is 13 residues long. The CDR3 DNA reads TGTGCCTGGAGTGTACGGGACGAAGAGACCCAGTACTTC. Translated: CAWSVRDEETQYF.

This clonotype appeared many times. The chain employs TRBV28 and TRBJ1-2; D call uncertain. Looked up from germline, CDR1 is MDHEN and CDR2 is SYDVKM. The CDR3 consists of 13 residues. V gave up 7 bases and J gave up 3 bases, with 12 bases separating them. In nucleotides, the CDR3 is TGTGCCAGCAAAGGTCCTGCATACTATGGCTACACCTTC. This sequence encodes CASKGPAYYGYTF.

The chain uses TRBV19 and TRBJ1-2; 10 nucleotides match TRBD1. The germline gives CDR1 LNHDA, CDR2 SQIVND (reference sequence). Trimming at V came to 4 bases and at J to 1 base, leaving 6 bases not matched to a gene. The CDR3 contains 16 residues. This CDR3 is CASSTPRTGGNYGYTF. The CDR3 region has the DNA TGTGCCAGTAGTACCCCCAGGACAGGGGGTAACTATGGCTACACCTTC.

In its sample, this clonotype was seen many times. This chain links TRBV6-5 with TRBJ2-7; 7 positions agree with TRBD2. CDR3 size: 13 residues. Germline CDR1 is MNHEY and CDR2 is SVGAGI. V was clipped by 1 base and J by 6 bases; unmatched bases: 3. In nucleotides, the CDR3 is TGTGCCAGCAGTTACTTCCGGGGGGTCGAGCAGTACTTC. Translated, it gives CASSYFRGVEQYF.

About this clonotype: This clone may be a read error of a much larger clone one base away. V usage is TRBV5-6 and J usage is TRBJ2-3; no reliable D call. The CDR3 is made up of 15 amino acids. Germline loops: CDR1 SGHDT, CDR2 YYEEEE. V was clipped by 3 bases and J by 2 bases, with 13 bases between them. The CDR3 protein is CASSCRTDYTDTQYF. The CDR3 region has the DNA TGTGCCAGCAGCTGCCGGACGGATTACACAGATACGCAGTATTTT.

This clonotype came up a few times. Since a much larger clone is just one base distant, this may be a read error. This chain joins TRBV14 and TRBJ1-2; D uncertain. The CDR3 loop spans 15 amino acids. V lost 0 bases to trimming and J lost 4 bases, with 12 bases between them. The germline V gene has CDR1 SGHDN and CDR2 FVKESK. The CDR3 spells CASSQDFNQPYGYTF. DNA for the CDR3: TGTGCCAGCAGCCAAGATTTCAACCAACCCTATGGCTACACCTTC.

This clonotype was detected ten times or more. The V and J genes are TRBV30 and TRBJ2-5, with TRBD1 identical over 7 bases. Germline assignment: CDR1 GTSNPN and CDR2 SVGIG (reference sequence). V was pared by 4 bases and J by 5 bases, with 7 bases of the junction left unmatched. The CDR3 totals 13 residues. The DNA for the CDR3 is TGTGCCTGGAAAAGGGGGCTTGAGGAGACCCAGTACTTC. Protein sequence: CAWKRGLEETQYF.

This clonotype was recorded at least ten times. CDR3 sequence reads: CSARREAGGPGKNIQYF. For the CDR3, the DNA is TGCAGCGCCCGAAGAGAGGCGGGAGGGCCGGGCAAAAACATTCAGTACTTC. This chain joins TRBV29-1 and TRBJ2-4; TRBD2 agrees at 9 bases. With 7 bases clipped from V and 3 bases from J, the junction kept 16 bases outside the gene matches. CDR3 length: 17 residues. The germline CDR1 and CDR2 sequences are SQVTM and ANQGSEA.

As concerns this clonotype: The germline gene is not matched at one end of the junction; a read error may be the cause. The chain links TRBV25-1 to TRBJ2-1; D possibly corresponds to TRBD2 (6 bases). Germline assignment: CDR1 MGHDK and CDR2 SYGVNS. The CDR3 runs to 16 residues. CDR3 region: CTSSEEGGTSYNEQFF. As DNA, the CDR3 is TGTACCAGCAGTGAGGAAGGCGGGACCTCCTACAATGAGCAGTTCTTC.

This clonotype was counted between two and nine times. The CDR3 reads CASSPPGLPFEQYF. CDR3 sequence (DNA): TGTGCCAGCAGCCCCCCGGGACTCCCTTTCGAGCAGTACTTC. This chain links TRBV3-1 with TRBJ2-7; maybe TRBD2 (6 bases). The CDR3 contains 14 residues. Germline CDR1 and CDR2: LGHDT and YNNKEL (reference sequence). Trimming removed 4 bases from V and 6 bases from J, with 16 bases in between.

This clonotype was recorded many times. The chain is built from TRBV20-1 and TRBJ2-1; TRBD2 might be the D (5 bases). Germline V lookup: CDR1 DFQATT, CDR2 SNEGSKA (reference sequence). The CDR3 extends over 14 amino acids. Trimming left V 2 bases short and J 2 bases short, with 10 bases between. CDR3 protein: CSARTGSAYNEQFF. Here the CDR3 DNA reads TGCAGTGCTAGAACGGGGTCCGCCTACAATGAGCAGTTCTTC.

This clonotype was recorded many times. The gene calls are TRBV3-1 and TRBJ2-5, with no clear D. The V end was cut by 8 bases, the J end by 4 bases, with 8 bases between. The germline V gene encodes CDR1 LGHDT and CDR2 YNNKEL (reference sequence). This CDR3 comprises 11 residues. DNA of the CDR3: TGTGCCAGCGCCCAGACAGAGACCCAGTACTTC. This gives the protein CASAQTETQYF.

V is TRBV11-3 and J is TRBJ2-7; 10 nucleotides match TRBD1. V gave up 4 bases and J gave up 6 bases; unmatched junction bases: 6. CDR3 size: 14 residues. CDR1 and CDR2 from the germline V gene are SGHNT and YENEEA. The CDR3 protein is CASSSRTGGSEQYF. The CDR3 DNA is TGTGCCAGCAGCTCCCGGACAGGGGGAAGCGAGCAGTACTTC.

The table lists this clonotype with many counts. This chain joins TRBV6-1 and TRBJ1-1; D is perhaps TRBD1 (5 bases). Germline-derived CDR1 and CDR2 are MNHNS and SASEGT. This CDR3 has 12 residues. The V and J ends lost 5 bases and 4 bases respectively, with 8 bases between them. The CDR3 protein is CASSPRVTEAFF. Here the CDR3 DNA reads TGTGCCAGCAGTCCCAGGGTCACTGAAGCTTTCTTT.

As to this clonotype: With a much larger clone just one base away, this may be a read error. In DNA, the CDR3 is TGTGCCAGCAGTCAGGGACGGATTAGTTCACCCCTCCACTTT. Residues: CASSQGRISSPLHF. The chain uses TRBV6-2 or TRBV6-3 and TRBJ1-6, with D maybe TRBD1 (5 bases). CDR1 and CDR2 from the germline V gene are MNHEY and SVGEGT. V was pared by 5 bases and J by 9 bases, with 14 bases between. The CDR3 consists of 14 residues.

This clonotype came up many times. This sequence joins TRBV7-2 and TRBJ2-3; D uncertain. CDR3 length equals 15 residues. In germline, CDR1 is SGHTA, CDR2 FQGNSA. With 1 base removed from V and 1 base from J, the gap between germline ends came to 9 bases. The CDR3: CASSLELTRTDTQYF. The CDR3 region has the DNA TGTGCCAGCAGCTTAGAATTGACTCGCACAGATACGCAGTATTTT.

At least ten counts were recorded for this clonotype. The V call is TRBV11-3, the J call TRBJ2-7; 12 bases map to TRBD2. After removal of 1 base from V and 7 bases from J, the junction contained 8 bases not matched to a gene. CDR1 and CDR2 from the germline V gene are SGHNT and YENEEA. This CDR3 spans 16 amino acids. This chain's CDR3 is CASSLALAGGPEEQYF. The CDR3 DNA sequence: TGTGCCAGCAGCTTAGCCCTAGCGGGGGGGCCGGAGGAGCAGTACTTC.

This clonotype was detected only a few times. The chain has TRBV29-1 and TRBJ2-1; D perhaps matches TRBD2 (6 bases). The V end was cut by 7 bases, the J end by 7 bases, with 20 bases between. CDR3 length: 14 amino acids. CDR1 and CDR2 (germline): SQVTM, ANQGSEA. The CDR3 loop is CSAGLRVGGNEQFF. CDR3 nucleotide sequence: TGCAGCGCCGGGCTTAGGGTCGGGGGAAATGAGCAGTTCTTC.

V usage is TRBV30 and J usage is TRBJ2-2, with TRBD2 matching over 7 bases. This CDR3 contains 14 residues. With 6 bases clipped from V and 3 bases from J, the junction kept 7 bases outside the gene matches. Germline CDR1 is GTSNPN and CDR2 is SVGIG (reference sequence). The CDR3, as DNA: TGTGCCTGCCCCGGGAGGACGGACACCGGGGAGCTGTTTTTT. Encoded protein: CACPGRTDTGELFF.

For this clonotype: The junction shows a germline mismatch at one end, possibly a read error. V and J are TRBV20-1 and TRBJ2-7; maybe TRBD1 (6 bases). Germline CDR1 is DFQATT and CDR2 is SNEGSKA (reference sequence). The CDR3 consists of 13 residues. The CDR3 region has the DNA TGCGGTGCTTTGGGGGACAACTCCTACGAGCAGTACTTC. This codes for CGALGDNSYEQYF.

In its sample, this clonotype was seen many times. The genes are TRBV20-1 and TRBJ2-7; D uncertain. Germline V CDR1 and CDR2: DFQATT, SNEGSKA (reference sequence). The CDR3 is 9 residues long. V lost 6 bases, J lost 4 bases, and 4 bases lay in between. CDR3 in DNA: TGCAGTGCACCGTACGAGCAGTACTTC. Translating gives CSAPYEQYF.

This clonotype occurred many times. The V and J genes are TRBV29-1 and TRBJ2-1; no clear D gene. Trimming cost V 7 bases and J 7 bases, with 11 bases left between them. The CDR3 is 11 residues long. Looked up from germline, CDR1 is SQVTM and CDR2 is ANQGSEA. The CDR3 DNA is TGCAGCGGACCCTTCGGTAATGAGCAGTTCTTC. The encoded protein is CSGPFGNEQFF.

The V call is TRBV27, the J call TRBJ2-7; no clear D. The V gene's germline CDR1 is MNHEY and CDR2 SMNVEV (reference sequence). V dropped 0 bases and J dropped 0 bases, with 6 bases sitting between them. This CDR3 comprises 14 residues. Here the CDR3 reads CASSLSADSYEQYF. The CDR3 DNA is TGTGCCAGCAGTTTATCAGCCGACTCCTACGAGCAGTACTTC.

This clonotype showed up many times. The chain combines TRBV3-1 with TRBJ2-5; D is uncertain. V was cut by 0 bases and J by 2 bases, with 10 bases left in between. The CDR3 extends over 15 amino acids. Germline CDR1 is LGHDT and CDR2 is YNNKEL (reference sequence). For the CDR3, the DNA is TGTGCCAGCAGCCAAGATCTTGCAGCGCAAGAGACCCAGTACTTC. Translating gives CASSQDLAAQETQYF.

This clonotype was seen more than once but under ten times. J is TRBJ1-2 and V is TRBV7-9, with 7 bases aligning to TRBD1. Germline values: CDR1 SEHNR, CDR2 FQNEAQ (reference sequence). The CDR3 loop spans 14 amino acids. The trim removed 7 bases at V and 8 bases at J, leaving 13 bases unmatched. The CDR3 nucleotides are TGTGCCAGCATGGTCACCACAGGGGTGAGAGGCTACACCTTC. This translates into CASMVTTGVRGYTF.

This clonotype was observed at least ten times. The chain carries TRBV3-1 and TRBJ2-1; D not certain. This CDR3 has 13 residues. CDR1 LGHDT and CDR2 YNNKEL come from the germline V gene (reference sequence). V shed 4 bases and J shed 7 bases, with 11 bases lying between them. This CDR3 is CASSRTPRNEQFF. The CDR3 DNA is TGTGCCAGCAGCCGAACACCCCGGAATGAGCAGTTCTTC.

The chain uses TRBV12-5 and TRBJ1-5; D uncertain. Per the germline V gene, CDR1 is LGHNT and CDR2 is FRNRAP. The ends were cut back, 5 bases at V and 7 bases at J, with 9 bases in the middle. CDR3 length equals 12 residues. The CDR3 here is CASGRAQQPQHF. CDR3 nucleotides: TGTGCTAGTGGTCGCGCACAGCAGCCCCAGCATTTT.